The next 4 T cell receptor beta chains were all read from a single sample in a study of graft-versus-host responses after intestinal transplantation. The data were produced by immunoSEQ multiplex PCR, yet TCRdb's version contains in-frame clones alone and is incomplete. The sample yields 13,000 to 15,000 clones, 25% to 30% seen once. The sample was alloreactive CD4+ T cells from a mixed lymphocyte reaction culture, taken before intestinal transplant. Stated subset: CFSE-low proliferating T cells sorted from roughly six-day pre-transplant mixed lymphocyte reaction (GvH or HvG direction). These receptors originate from a human patient who received an intestinal transplant.

This clone was picked up a small number of times. The chain couples TRBV28 to TRBJ1-6, with no clear D. Per germline, CDR1 MDHEN and CDR2 SYDVKM. V dropped 6 bases and J dropped 10 bases, with 7 bases sitting between them. The CDR3 is made up of 11 amino acids. As DNA, the CDR3 is TGTGCCAGCAGGTCTAGGTCACCCCTCCACTTT. Its translation is CASRSRSPLHF.

The J gene is TRBJ2-1, the V gene TRBV27; TRBD2 matches at 9 bases. The germline V gene has CDR1 MNHEY and CDR2 SMNVEV (reference sequence). This CDR3 has 18 residues. Trimming cost V 6 bases and J 2 bases; bases outside gene matches: 14. CDR3 DNA sequence: TGTGCCAGCAGCCCATTTAGCGGGAGTGGCGCTGCCTACAATGAGCAGTTCTTC. Amino acid sequence: CASSPFSGSGAAYNEQFF.

The chain combines TRBV5-4 with TRBJ1-2; D is undetermined. Germline CDR1 is SGHNT and CDR2 is YYREEE (reference sequence). This CDR3 is built from 14 residues. V lost 4 bases to trimming and J lost 1 base, with 11 bases between them. For the CDR3, the DNA is TGTGCCAGCAGCCCCCCGGCAGTTAACTATGGCTACACCTTC. Translation gives CASSPPAVNYGYTF.

This clone was observed a handful of times. J is TRBJ2-3 and V is TRBV5-6; D remains ambiguous. Trimming pared 0 bases from V and 1 base from J, leaving 9 bases between. This CDR3 has 15 amino acids. Germline-derived CDR1 and CDR2 are SGHDT and YYEEEE. The CDR3 nucleotides are TGTGCCAGCAGCTTGGACAACCTCCGCACAGATACGCAGTATTTT. Translation: CASSLDNLRTDTQYF.